The following is a T cell receptor (beta chain) sequence with its context. Its antigen is unknown. The data derive from a study of identical twins. General study results and limits: Twin pairs' shared out-of-frame alpha sequences were enriched in low generation probability.

One entry per CDR3 protein, called by TCRdb with MiXCR from the 5' RACE reads. This sample has around 530,000 distinct CDR3 sequences, with around 15% found just once. The CDR3 is 13 residues long. Per the germline V gene, CDR1 is ENHRY and CDR2 is SYGVKD. Trimming took off 3 bases at V and 1 base at J, with 7 bases between the two ends. These records were also assigned to another study, of yellow fever vaccine responses in identical twins.

The V gene is TRBV10-3, the J gene TRBJ2-7; D is ambiguous. This TCR was sampled from a young woman in good health. Sequencing was done on a sample of CD4+ T cells sorted from blood. CDR3 protein: CAISDPSSYEQYV. In DNA form, the CDR3 reads TGTGCCATCAGTGACCCATCTTCCTACGAGCAGTACGTC.